The 31 T cell receptor beta chains listed next were all sequenced from one sample in a study of monozygotic twins with inflammatory bowel disease. TCRdb processed the 5' RACE reads again and assigns one entry to each CDR3 protein, with no DNA. This sample contains roughly 330,000 distinct CDR3 sequences. The sequenced sample was blood. These receptors were obtained from a human donor with ulcerative colitis or Crohn's disease, or a healthy co-twin of an affected twin (not recorded which).

The gene calls are TRBV6-5 and TRBJ1-1; TCRdb's D gene call, TRBD1, goes unchecked for lack of DNA. CDR3 length equals 15 residues. CDR1 and CDR2 from the germline V gene are MNHEY and SVGAGI. This CDR3 is CASSFARGQNTEAFF.

This chain joins TRBV7-9 and TRBJ2-3. Germline CDR1 reads SEHNR; CDR2 reads FQNEAQ (reference sequence). This CDR3 has 16 residues. CDR3 region: CASSFKTPLEEDTQYF.

This sequence joins TRBV14 and TRBJ2-1; TCRdb gives TRBD1 as the D gene, but with no DNA this cannot be confirmed. CDR1 is SGHDN, CDR2 FVKESK, per germline. This CDR3 region has 17 residues. CDR3 in amino acids: CASSQALDRGIFHEQFF.

The chain employs TRBV12-3 or TRBV12-4 and TRBJ1-1. This CDR3 has 12 amino acids. The CDR3 spells CASSAENTEAFF.

This chain links TRBV12-3 or TRBV12-4 with TRBJ2-7; as DNA is missing, the TRBD1 call by TCRdb cannot be tested. The CDR3 runs 15 residues. The CDR3 protein is CASREGNRGSYEQYF.

V usage is TRBV7-2 and J usage is TRBJ1-1. The CDR3 extends over 14 amino acids. The V gene's germline CDR1 is SGHTA and CDR2 FQGNSA. This CDR3 is CASSRQHRNTEAFF.

The genes are TRBV20-1 and TRBJ2-1; TCRdb returns TRBD1, unconfirmable since there is no DNA. The CDR3 contains 12 residues. CDR1 and CDR2 (germline): DFQATT, SNEGSKA (reference sequence). CDR3 region: CSRTGTWGEQFF.

CDR3: CASSPRGEGRRAEAFF. The chain is built from TRBV11-2 and TRBJ1-1; TCRdb picks TRBD1, but there is no DNA to check that call. In germline, CDR1 is SGHAT, CDR2 FQNNGV. This CDR3 has 16 amino acids.

The chain recombines TRBV5-1 with TRBJ2-7; the TCRdb D gene call, TRBD2, has no DNA to confirm it. This CDR3 contains 12 residues. Germline CDR1 and CDR2: SGHRS and YFSETQ. The CDR3 here is CASSLGGDEQYF.

This chain joins TRBV18 and TRBJ1-1. Germline V lookup: CDR1 KGHSH, CDR2 LQKENI. CDR3 length equals 16 residues. CDR3 region: CASSSAKQLWNTEAFF.

This sequence joins TRBV25-1 and TRBJ1-6; TCRdb picks TRBD1, but there is no DNA to check that call. The CDR3 is 13 amino acids. CDR1 and CDR2 (germline): MGHDK, SYGVNS. The CDR3: CASSDTGVSPLHF.

The chain combines TRBV5-1 with TRBJ2-2; no DNA is available, so the TRBD1 call from TCRdb remains unchecked. Germline V gene data show CDR1 as SGHRS and CDR2 as YFSETQ. The CDR3 is 15 residues long. The CDR3 region is CASGLIPGNTGELFF.

The gene calls are TRBV5-1 and TRBJ2-3; TCRdb picks TRBD1, but there is no DNA to check that call. The CDR3 is 15 residues long. CDR1 SGHRS and CDR2 YFSETQ come from the germline V gene. The CDR3 loop is CASSPLGAVADTQYF.

J is TRBJ1-4 and V is TRBV5-1. Per the germline V gene, CDR1 is SGHRS and CDR2 is YFSETQ. This CDR3 contains 14 residues. The CDR3 protein is CASSLLSADEKLFF.

The rearrangement uses TRBV6-2 or TRBV6-3 and TRBJ2-3. Germline CDR1 MNHEY, CDR2 SVGEGT. The CDR3 loop spans 17 amino acids. CDR3 protein: CASSYVRGQTSTDTQYF.

The chain joins TRBV30 to TRBJ2-3; TCRdb returns TRBD2, unconfirmable since there is no DNA. The CDR3 has 12 residues. The V gene's germline CDR1 is GTSNPN and CDR2 SVGIG (reference sequence). Here the CDR3 reads CARAGGLDTQYF.

The J gene is TRBJ2-7, the V gene TRBV6-2 or TRBV6-3; TCRdb's assignment of TRBD1 cannot be checked, as there is no DNA. Germline assignment: CDR1 MNHEY and CDR2 SVGEGT. This CDR3 is 12 amino acids long. The CDR3 sequence is CASSYVGDEQYF.

This sequence joins TRBV27 and TRBJ1-1. The germline V gene encodes CDR1 MNHEY and CDR2 SMNVEV (reference sequence). The CDR3 spans 15 residues. CDR3 residues: CASSLGVYGSTEAFF.

The J gene is TRBJ2-6, the V gene TRBV20-1. The CDR3 covers 14 residues. Germline V gene data show CDR1 as DFQATT and CDR2 as SNEGSKA (reference sequence). The CDR3 protein is CSAREGNGANVLTF.

The chain joins TRBV12-3 or TRBV12-4 to TRBJ2-1. The CDR3 contains 11 residues. This chain's CDR3 is CASSLRDEQFF.

V and J are TRBV7-7 and TRBJ2-1; there is no DNA to check the TCRdb D call of TRBD1. The germline CDR1 and CDR2 sequences are SSHAT and FNYEAQ (reference sequence). The CDR3 is 13 residues long. CDR3 protein: CASSPGQYNEQFF.

The V and J genes are TRBV5-1 and TRBJ2-1; absent DNA, TCRdb's TRBD1 call cannot be checked. CDR3 length equals 13 residues. CDR1 and CDR2 (germline): SGHRS, YFSETQ. The CDR3 region is CASSFGDSNEQFF.

CDR3 sequence reads: CAWSVGGRGTDTQYF. This rearrangement joins TRBV30 to TRBJ2-3; the TRBD2 assignment by TCRdb is unverifiable without DNA. The germline CDR1 and CDR2 sequences are GTSNPN and SVGIG (reference sequence). The CDR3 is 15 residues long.

The chain joins TRBV2 to TRBJ2-4; TCRdb selects TRBD1, and the lack of DNA leaves this call unchecked. This CDR3 has 19 residues. Germline V gives CDR1 SNHLY, CDR2 FYNNEI. The CDR3 protein is CASSSMDRASSLAKNIQYF.

The chain recombines TRBV28 with TRBJ1-3; TCRdb returns TRBD1, unconfirmable since there is no DNA. Germline V CDR1 and CDR2: MDHEN, SYDVKM. This CDR3 has 15 amino acids. The CDR3 is CASSSTGTGRNTIYF.

The V call is TRBV27, the J call TRBJ1-1. The CDR3 extends over 15 amino acids. Per germline, CDR1 MNHEY and CDR2 SMNVEV (reference sequence). The chain's CDR3 is CASSSYRGINTEAFF.

This chain links TRBV24-1 with TRBJ2-1; TCRdb's D gene call, TRBD1, goes unchecked for lack of DNA. Germline V gene lookup returns CDR1 KGHDR and CDR2 SFDVKD. The CDR3 is made up of 13 amino acids. CDR3 protein: CATSADRVGEQFF.

The rearrangement uses TRBV5-1 and TRBJ1-1; the TRBD1 assignment by TCRdb is unverifiable without DNA. Germline CDR1 is SGHRS and CDR2 is YFSETQ. The CDR3 extends over 12 amino acids. The CDR3 loop reads CASSPGQGTTFF.

The chain links TRBV6-5 to TRBJ2-5. Per germline, CDR1 MNHEY and CDR2 SVGAGI. The CDR3 spans 15 residues. CDR3 loop: CASSSATGYAETQYF.

The chain employs TRBV7-9 and TRBJ2-3. The V gene's germline CDR1 is SEHNR and CDR2 FQNEAQ (reference sequence). This CDR3 region has 12 residues. The CDR3: CASSFGGDTQYF.

The chain uses TRBV28 and TRBJ2-1; TCRdb picks TRBD2, but there is no DNA to check that call. This CDR3 has 15 amino acids. The germline V gene has CDR1 MDHEN and CDR2 SYDVKM. CDR3 residues: CASSSSGSIVNEQFF.